This passage covers 23 T cell receptor beta chains from one sample sequenced in a study of blood T cells in healthy people across ages. A J-beta primer mix and a sample-barcoded 5' primer were used in a second PCR of about 6 to 12 cycles. Each CDR3 protein gets one entry after TCRdb re-called the 5' RACE reads with MiXCR. The sample carries over 1,500,000 distinct CDR3 sequences, approximately 39% recorded once. Sequencing was performed on blood. Receptor source: a human donor in good health.

As for this clonotype: One end of the junction does not line up with germline, which may come from a read error. Here the CDR3 reads CASSLDLARAVYDYTF. The CDR3 DNA reads as TGTGCCAGCAGTTTAGACTTGGCTAGGGCAGTCTATGACTACACCTTC. V usage is TRBV6-5 and J usage is TRBJ1-2, with D hard to call. The CDR3 totals 16 residues. In germline, CDR1 is MNHEY, CDR2 SVGAGI.

The V gene is TRBV27, the J gene TRBJ2-1, with a possible D match to TRBD2 (6 bases). The CDR3 has 17 amino acids. V lost 6 bases and J lost 0, with 18 bases in between. CDR1 is MNHEY and CDR2 is SMNVEV in the germline V gene (reference sequence). CDR3 residues: CASSHGAGGRSYNEQFF. CDR3 bases: TGTGCCAGCAGCCACGGAGCAGGAGGGCGCTCCTACAATGAGCAGTTCTTC.

J is TRBJ2-7 and V is TRBV7-9; the D is unclear. The CDR3 extends over 14 amino acids. Trimming removed 1 base at V and 1 base at J, with 8 bases between. In germline, CDR1 is SEHNR, CDR2 FQNEAQ (reference sequence). The CDR3 loop is CASSLGVHSYEQYF. The DNA of the CDR3 is TGTGCCAGCAGCTTAGGAGTACATTCCTACGAGCAGTACTTC.

The CDR3 protein is CASSPGPFYEQYF. The CDR3 nucleotides are TGTGCCAGCAGCCCAGGACCATTTTACGAGCAGTACTTC. This chain uses TRBV3-1 with TRBJ2-7; D is uncertain. V was pared by 4 bases and J by 4 bases, with 11 bases between. CDR1 is LGHDT, CDR2 YNNKEL, per germline (reference sequence). The CDR3 consists of 13 residues.

This clonotype was detected a few times. The chain joins TRBV7-2 to TRBJ2-7; D may correspond to TRBD1 or TRBD2 (5 bases each). The CDR3 consists of 15 residues. V was trimmed by 4 bases and J by 4 bases, leaving 17 bases between them. Per the germline V gene, CDR1 is SGHTA and CDR2 is FQGNSA. The CDR3 nucleotides read TGTGCCAGCAGCTGGACCCAGGGACGGGGATACGAGCAGTACTTC. Protein sequence: CASSWTQGRGYEQYF.

This clonotype was counted a few times. This chain connects TRBV29-1 to TRBJ2-1, with 8 bases that match TRBD1. From germline, CDR1 is SQVTM and CDR2 ANQGSEA. Germline trimming cut 6 bases from V and 0 bases from J; bases unmatched to any gene: 7. This CDR3 comprises 15 residues. This chain's CDR3 is CSVRDRPGSYNEQFF. The CDR3 DNA sequence: TGCAGCGTACGGGACAGGCCTGGCTCCTACAATGAGCAGTTCTTC.

The chain joins TRBV30 to TRBJ2-7; TRBD2 is a possible D gene (5 bases). Germline lookup yields CDR1 GTSNPN and CDR2 SVGIG (reference sequence). The CDR3 is 13 amino acids. V was cut by 4 bases and J by 2 bases, with 12 bases left in between. In DNA form, the CDR3 reads TGTGCCTGGACCCGGGGTTTCGCCTACGAGCAGTACTTC. Its protein product is CAWTRGFAYEQYF.

This clonotype has ten or more counts. The rearrangement uses TRBV24-1 and TRBJ2-5; 7 nucleotides align to TRBD2. The CDR3 contains 13 residues. J lost 5 bases, V lost 5 bases, and 4 bases had no gene match. Germline CDR1 KGHDR, CDR2 SFDVKD. The CDR3 spells CATSGGGVETQYF. CDR3 in DNA: TGTGCCACCAGTGGGGGGGGAGTGGAGACCCAGTACTTC.

This clonotype came up a few times. The gene calls are TRBV20-1 and TRBJ1-5; 8 nucleotides agree with TRBD1. This CDR3 is 16 amino acids long. J gave up 5 bases and V 0 bases, and 9 bases lay outside the gene matches. In germline, CDR1 is DFQATT, CDR2 SNEGSKA (reference sequence). CDR3 sequence: CSARDLGTGMHQPQHF. CDR3 coding DNA: TGCAGTGCTAGAGACCTCGGGACAGGTATGCATCAGCCCCAGCATTTT.

This chain uses TRBV29-1 with TRBJ1-2; a possible D gene is TRBD1 (5 bases). Germline V gene data show CDR1 as SQVTM and CDR2 as ANQGSEA. Trimming removed 6 bases at V and 10 bases at J, with 12 bases between. The CDR3 has 10 amino acids. CDR3 loop: CSVVTDIYTF. The CDR3 DNA is TGCAGCGTCGTGACAGATATCTACACCTTC. Full variable domain (outside the CDR3, taken from reference TRBV29-1 and TRBJ1-2): SAVISQKPSRDICQRGTSLTIQCQVDSQVTMMFWYRQQPGQSLTLIATANQGSEATYESGFVIDKFPISRPNLTFSTLTVSNMSPEDSSIYLCSVVTDIYTFGSGTRLTVV.

The chain has TRBV24-1 and TRBJ2-4, with 8 bases identical to TRBD2. The tail of the sequence fits TRBJ2-5 better, so the J call may be wrong. The length of the CDR3 is 15 residues. The germline V gene encodes CDR1 KGHDR and CDR2 SFDVKD. The CDR3 loop is CATSGTSMIQETQYF. The CDR3 bases are TGTGCCACCAGTGGGACTAGCATGATCCAAGAGACCCAGTACTTC.

V and J are TRBV29-1 and TRBJ1-2; D unresolved. The CDR3 sequence is 14 residues long. Deletions cut 5 bases from V and 6 bases from J, with 19 bases between. Germline-derived CDR1 and CDR2 are SQVTM and ANQGSEA. CDR3 residues: CSVTLLDLRNGYTF. DNA of the CDR3: TGCAGCGTTACACTTCTGGACCTCAGGAATGGCTACACCTTC.

This chain links TRBV5-5 with TRBJ1-2; unclear D gene. V lost 4 bases to trimming and J lost 2 bases, with 12 bases between them. The germline CDR1 and CDR2 sequences are SGHKS and YYEKEE (reference sequence). The CDR3 runs 14 residues. The CDR3 DNA reads TGTGCCAGCAGCCAATGGGTAGGGAACTATGGCTACACCTTC. The encoded protein is CASSQWVGNYGYTF.

The chain carries TRBV5-1 and TRBJ2-7; D may be TRBD1 (5 bases). Looked up from germline, CDR1 is SGHRS and CDR2 is YFSETQ. V lost 0 bases, J lost 3 bases, and 16 bases lay in between. The CDR3 totals 16 residues. For the CDR3, the DNA is TGCGCCAGCAGCTTGGAAGGGGCCGGTACGATCTACGAGCAGTACTTC. As protein: CASSLEGAGTIYEQYF.

The CDR3 is CSVTFGQGVPYEQYF. The CDR3 nucleotides are TGCAGCGTTACTTTTGGACAGGGGGTGCCCTACGAGCAGTACTTC. The J gene is TRBJ2-7, the V gene TRBV29-1; 10 positions match TRBD1. The CDR3 is made up of 15 amino acids. In germline, CDR1 is SQVTM, CDR2 ANQGSEA. The trim removed 5 bases at V and 2 bases at J, leaving 9 bases unmatched.

The chain uses TRBV6-5 and TRBJ1-1; D gene ambiguous. This CDR3 is 13 amino acids long. Trimming took off 2 bases at V and 6 bases at J, with 10 bases between the two ends. The germline V gene encodes CDR1 MNHEY and CDR2 SVGAGI. The chain's CDR3 is CASSYVRSAEAFF. The CDR3 coding sequence is TGTGCCAGCAGTTACGTCCGTTCCGCTGAAGCTTTCTTT.

This rearrangement joins TRBV27 to TRBJ1-5, with D tentatively TRBD1 (6 bases). With 4 bases removed from V and 6 bases from J, the gap between germline ends came to 10 bases. Germline V gene sequence: CDR1 MNHEY, CDR2 SMNVEV (reference sequence). The CDR3 runs to 13 residues. The CDR3 reads CASSSGGGQPQHF. DNA of the CDR3: TGTGCCAGCAGTTCGGGGGGCGGTCAGCCCCAGCATTTT.

This clonotype was seen a handful of times. V is TRBV28 and J is TRBJ1-2; D remains unclear. Between the trimmed V and J ends, which lost 7 bases and 3 bases, there was a span of 12 bases. Germline CDR1 reads MDHEN; CDR2 reads SYDVKM. This CDR3 is built from 13 residues. CDR3 DNA: TGTGCCAGCAAAATAGGCGGTGACTATGGCTACACCTTC. Translation gives CASKIGGDYGYTF.

This rearrangement joins TRBV29-1 to TRBJ2-7, with TRBD1 identical over 9 bases. The J call could be wrong; TRBJ2-5 is a better fit for the DNA end. The CDR3 sequence is 13 residues long. The germline V gene has CDR1 SQVTM and CDR2 ANQGSEA. Written as DNA, the CDR3 is TGCAGCGTTGCTTGGACAGGGGAAGAGACCCAGTACTTC. Protein sequence: CSVAWTGEETQYF.

Comments on this clonotype: This clone may be a read error of a much larger clone one base away. This chain uses TRBV20-1 with TRBJ1-5; weak D call: TRBD1 (5 bases). The V end was cut by 0 bases, the J end by 7 bases, with 13 bases between. The CDR3 covers 14 residues. Germline CDR1 and CDR2: DFQATT and SNEGSKA (reference sequence). CDR3: CSAREDGGRQPQHF. In DNA, the CDR3 is TGCAGTGCTAGAGAGGACGGGGGAAGGCAGCCCCAGCATTTT.

The V and J genes are TRBV7-9 and TRBJ1-1, with 7 bases aligning to TRBD1. Trimming cost V 0 bases and J 0 bases; bases outside gene matches: 4. The CDR3 runs to 16 residues. Per the germline V gene, CDR1 is SEHNR and CDR2 is FQNEAQ (reference sequence). In DNA, the CDR3 is TGTGCCAGCAGCTTAGCCCCAGGGGGACTGAACACTGAAGCTTTCTTT. This codes for CASSLAPGGLNTEAFF.

This clonotype occurred a few times. The rearrangement joins TRBV15 to TRBJ2-5; D not resolved. The length of the CDR3 is 17 residues. Germline CDR1 and CDR2: LNHNV and YYDKDF (reference sequence). With 5 bases removed from V and 3 bases from J, the gap between germline ends came to 22 bases. The CDR3 loop reads CATSSPPHAPNEETQYF. CDR3 coding DNA: TGTGCCACCAGCTCCCCCCCCCATGCGCCGAATGAAGAGACCCAGTACTTC.

This clonotype was counted many times. The rearrangement joins TRBV12-3 or TRBV12-4 to TRBJ2-4; TRBD1 agrees at 7 bases. V was pared by 5 bases and J by 6 bases, with 10 bases of the junction left unmatched. This CDR3 has 15 amino acids. The CDR3 protein is CASSPNRGVGNIQYF. The CDR3 nucleotides are TGTGCCAGCAGTCCTAACAGGGGAGTGGGAAACATTCAGTACTTC.